One sample yielded the 32 T cell receptor beta chains listed below, sequenced in a study of OX40 agonist ivuxolimab in advanced cancers. This table comes from immunoSEQ multiplex PCR, and its TCRdb copy is limited to in-frame clones, with some not included. The sample holds 50,000 to 75,000 clones, approximately 90% seen once. This sample comprised CD4+ or CD8+ T cells sorted from blood, obtained in a trial of the OX40 agonist ivuxolimab. These receptors were collected from an adult with an advanced solid tumor such as melanoma, head and neck, liver or kidney cancer.

This clone was recorded once. This CDR3 is CASSLAGTEGLNTEAFF. In DNA, the CDR3 is TGCGCCAGCAGCTTGGCCGGGACAGAGGGGTTGAACACTGAAGCTTTCTTT. The chain combines TRBV5-1 with TRBJ1-1; 7 bases are shared with TRBD1. The germline CDR1 and CDR2 sequences are SGHRS and YFSETQ. V lost 0 bases and J lost 0; bases outside the gene matches: 8. The CDR3 is 17 amino acids.

The V call is TRBV6-5, the J call TRBJ2-5; unclear D gene. Germline lookup yields CDR1 MNHEY and CDR2 SVGAGI. The CDR3 runs 13 residues. V lost 0 bases and J 13 bases, leaving 15 bases between the germline ends. The CDR3 region is CASSYSGYSESYF. CDR3 bases: TGTGCCAGCAGTTACTCGGGTTATTCCGAATCGTACTTC.

This clone showed up just once. The V call is TRBV4-1, the J call TRBJ1-1; 9 bases fit TRBD1. The V gene's germline CDR1 is MGHRA and CDR2 YSYEKL. The CDR3 extends over 15 amino acids. Unmatched junction bases numbered 7, after V lost 3 bases and J lost 5 bases. For the CDR3, the DNA is TGCGCCAGCAGCCACGCGGCGGACAGGGGAACTGAAGCTTTCTTT. This translates into CASSHAADRGTEAFF.

This clone was detected only a few times. The V gene is TRBV2, the J gene TRBJ1-2; perhaps TRBD1 as D (6 bases). This CDR3 comprises 15 residues. Germline V gives CDR1 SNHLY, CDR2 FYNNEI. V was cut by 8 bases and J by 7 bases, with 23 bases left in between. In DNA, the CDR3 is TGTGCCAGCCAGGGTGGGGGGCGCGTCTCGTTTGGCTACACCTTC. It codes for CASQGGGRVSFGYTF.

This clone was seen a few times. The CDR3 nucleotides are TGTGCCAGTAGCCAACGCCCGCAGGCCCCGTCTCGACACATTCAGTACTTC. Protein product: CASSQRPQAPSRHIQYF. The chain recombines TRBV19 with TRBJ2-4; D remains ambiguous. Germline lookup yields CDR1 LNHDA and CDR2 SQIVND (reference sequence). V lost 6 bases and J lost 8, with 26 bases in between. CDR3 length equals 17 residues.

The rearrangement joins TRBV11-3 to TRBJ1-1; D is ambiguous. Germline CDR1 and CDR2: SGHNT and YENEEA. This CDR3 is built from 13 residues. V lost 5 bases and J lost 1, with 8 bases in between. This chain's CDR3 is CASSTLPNTEAFF. CDR3 in DNA: TGTGCCAGCAGCACGCTGCCGAACACTGAAGCTTTCTTT.

The chain employs TRBV5-6 and TRBJ1-6; D gene unclear. Per germline, CDR1 SGHDT and CDR2 YYEEEE. V was clipped by 0 bases and J by 7 bases, with 14 bases between them. CDR3 length equals 16 residues. CDR3 residues: CASSLVSARWNSPLHF. For the CDR3, the DNA is TGTGCCAGCAGCTTGGTCTCGGCCAGATGGAATTCACCCCTCCACTTT.

The V and J genes are TRBV7-9 and TRBJ2-1, with D perhaps given as TRBD1 or TRBD2 (5 bases each). The germline gives CDR1 SEHNR, CDR2 FQNEAQ (reference sequence). With 4 bases removed from V and 2 bases from J, the gap between germline ends came to 12 bases. CDR3 size: 15 residues. CDR3 in amino acids: CASSSAWGTYNEQFF. CDR3 in DNA: TGTGCCAGCAGCTCCGCCTGGGGGACCTACAATGAGCAGTTCTTC.

V gene TRBV2 combines with J gene TRBJ1-1; D call uncertain. The CDR3 contains 14 residues. V lost 6 bases, J lost 2 bases, and 13 bases lay in between. Germline CDR1 is SNHLY and CDR2 is FYNNEI. DNA of the CDR3: TGTGCCAGCAGCGCGGTTGGCCCTAACACTGAAGCTTTCTTT. Amino acids: CASSAVGPNTEAFF.

This rearrangement joins TRBV6-5 to TRBJ2-6; D gene ambiguous. This CDR3 contains 14 residues. Trimming removed 5 bases at V and 1 base at J, with 6 bases between. Germline CDR1 MNHEY, CDR2 SVGAGI. The CDR3 is CASSGESGANVLTF. The CDR3, as DNA: TGTGCCAGCAGTGGCGAGTCTGGGGCCAACGTCCTGACTTTC.

The V gene is TRBV5-1, the J gene TRBJ1-2; perhaps TRBD1 as D (6 bases). Germline values: CDR1 SGHRS, CDR2 YFSETQ. Trimming pared 3 bases from V and 0 bases from J, leaving 15 bases between. CDR3 length: 16 amino acids. CDR3 sequence: CASSYGQPTANYGYTF. CDR3 nucleotides: TGCGCCAGCAGCTACGGACAGCCTACAGCTAACTATGGCTACACCTTC.

This clone was recorded once. The V call is TRBV19, the J call TRBJ2-3, with D perhaps TRBD2 (5 bases). The CDR3 covers 17 residues. V lost 3 bases and J 1 base, leaving 17 bases between the germline ends. Germline V lookup: CDR1 LNHDA, CDR2 SQIVND (reference sequence). As DNA, the CDR3 is TGTGCCAGTAGTATCGGGATCTGGGGTGGGCGCACAGATACGCAGTATTTT. Encoded protein: CASSIGIWGGRTDTQYF.

A note on this clone: A read error may produce the germline difference seen at one junction end. The chain carries TRBV7-9 and TRBJ1-1; D is undetermined. The length of the CDR3 is 13 residues. Germline-derived CDR1 and CDR2 are SEHNR and FQNEAQ (reference sequence). The CDR3 DNA is TGTGCCAGCAGTTTAGGGTCTACCCCTGAAGCTTTCTTT. Translated, it gives CASSLGSTPEAFF. The full variable domain, its missing parts supplied by reference TRBV7-9 and TRBJ1-1, is DTGVSQNPRHKITKRGQNVTFRCDPISEHNRLYWYRQTLGQGPEFLTYFQNEAQLEKSRLLSDRFSAERPKGSFSTLEIQRTEQGDSAMYLCASSLGSTPEAFFGQGTRLTVV.

This sequence joins TRBV7-2 and TRBJ2-7; D is perhaps TRBD2 (5 bases). Per the germline V gene, CDR1 is SGHTA and CDR2 is FQGNSA. Trimming removed 2 bases at V and 2 bases at J, with 19 bases between. CDR3 length equals 17 residues. The CDR3 DNA reads TGTGCCAGCAGCTTACCCCCTTTAACCGGGAAAACCTACGAGCAGTACTTC. The encoded protein is CASSLPPLTGKTYEQYF.

In this sample, this clone turned up once. This chain connects TRBV7-9 to TRBJ1-2, with 9 bases fitting TRBD1. V lost 6 bases and J lost 8; bases outside the gene matches: 13. CDR3 size: 15 residues. Germline lookup yields CDR1 SEHNR and CDR2 FQNEAQ (reference sequence). CDR3 sequence: CASSESTGGGEGYTF. Written as DNA, the CDR3 is TGTGCCAGCAGTGAGTCCACAGGGGGCGGAGAGGGCTACACCTTC. Variable domain in full (rest from reference TRBV7-9 and TRBJ1-2): DTGVSQNPRHKITKRGQNVTFRCDPISEHNRLYWYRQTLGQGPEFLTYFQNEAQLEKSRLLSDRFSAERPKGSFSTLEIQRTEQGDSAMYLCASSESTGGGEGYTFGSGTRLTVV.

V and J are TRBV7-2 and TRBJ2-7; perhaps TRBD2 as D (5 bases). The CDR3 consists of 15 residues. Trimming took off 5 bases at V and 3 bases at J, with 17 bases between the two ends. Looked up from germline, CDR1 is SGHTA and CDR2 is FQGNSA. CDR3: CASSVGAAYRYEQYF. The CDR3 DNA reads TGTGCCAGCAGCGTCGGAGCGGCTTACCGCTACGAGCAGTACTTC. Looking up the rest from reference TRBV7-2 and TRBJ2-7 gives the full variable domain: GAGVSQSPSNKVTEKGKDVELRCDPISGHTALYWYRQSLGQGLEFLIYFQGNSAPDKSGLPSDRFSAERTGGSVSTLTIQRTQQEDSAVYLCASSVGAAYRYEQYFGPGTRLTVT.

The genes are TRBV7-9 and TRBJ2-3, with TRBD2 matching 12 bases. Germline V gene lookup returns CDR1 SEHNR and CDR2 FQNEAQ (reference sequence). This CDR3 region has 17 residues. The V gene end was trimmed by 0 bases and the J gene end by 7 bases; junction bases not matched to a gene: 8. CDR3 loop: CASSLARPSGGGNTQYF. In DNA form, the CDR3 reads TGTGCCAGCAGCTTAGCGAGGCCTAGCGGGGGGGGAAATACGCAGTATTTT.

The chain uses TRBV28 and TRBJ2-7; D call uncertain. The CDR3 runs 14 residues. The germline gives CDR1 MDHEN, CDR2 SYDVKM. The germline V and J ends were trimmed by 2 bases and 2 bases, with 10 bases remaining between them. DNA for the CDR3: TGTGCCAGCAGTTTAGATCCCGCGGCCTACGAGCAGTACTTC. It specifies CASSLDPAAYEQYF.

This chain connects TRBV7-3 to TRBJ2-2; D is tentatively TRBD1 or TRBD2 (5 bases each). This CDR3 region has 16 residues. CDR1 is SGHTA, CDR2 FQGTGA, per germline. The V end was cut by 2 bases, the J end by 7 bases, with 17 bases between. The CDR3 protein is CASSLSGPPRVGELFF. In DNA, the CDR3 is TGTGCCAGCAGCTTATCGGGACCCCCCCGGGTCGGGGAGCTGTTTTTT.

This clone was recorded a few times. The rearrangement joins TRBV7-9 to TRBJ1-2; TRBD1 is a possible D gene (6 bases). Trimming stripped 6 bases from V and 4 bases from J, with 12 bases between. Germline assignment: CDR1 SEHNR and CDR2 FQNEAQ (reference sequence). This CDR3 has 13 amino acids. CDR3 protein: CASRTTGTYGYTF. In nucleotides, the CDR3 is TGTGCCAGCAGGACCACAGGGACCTATGGCTACACCTTC.

This clone was counted only a few times. CDR3 nucleotide sequence: TGTGCCAGTACGAGGGACAGGGGTAATTCACCCCTCCACTTT. Translated: CASTRDRGNSPLHF. The V gene is TRBV19, the J gene TRBJ1-6, with 10 bases aligning to TRBD1. Germline V gene sequence: CDR1 LNHDA, CDR2 SQIVND (reference sequence). This CDR3 is built from 14 residues. J gave up 6 bases and V 7 bases, and 3 bases lay outside the gene matches.

The rearrangement links TRBV7-2 to TRBJ2-5, with D possibly being TRBD2 (7 bases). Judging by the DNA end, TRBJ2-7 fits better; the J call may be wrong. CDR3 length: 18 residues. Germline CDR1 SGHTA, CDR2 FQGNSA. The CDR3 here is CASSAPGAGSGARYEQYF. Here the CDR3 DNA reads TGTGCCAGCAGCGCTCCAGGGGCGGGCAGCGGGGCGCGATACGAGCAGTACTTC.

J is TRBJ2-7 and V is TRBV5-1; D unclear. This CDR3 region has 17 residues. The V end was cut by 3 bases, the J end by 0 bases, with 19 bases between. Germline V gene lookup returns CDR1 SGHRS and CDR2 YFSETQ. For the CDR3, the DNA is TGCGCCAGCAGCTACCCCTCCCGGACGGCAAGCTCCTACGAGCAGTACTTC. Encoded protein: CASSYPSRTASSYEQYF.

This clone has only a few counts. The V gene is TRBV2, the J gene TRBJ1-3; D may be TRBD1 (6 bases). Trimming left V 1 base short and J 0 bases short, with 7 bases between. This CDR3 comprises 15 residues. From germline, CDR1 is SNHLY and CDR2 FYNNEI. CDR3 sequence reads: CASSEGDNSGNTIYF. CDR3 nucleotide sequence: TGTGCCAGCAGTGAAGGGGACAACTCTGGAAACACCATATATTTT.

J is TRBJ1-2 and V is TRBV6-4, with D unresolved. Trimming removed 5 bases at V and 0 bases at J, with 16 bases between. The CDR3 loop spans 16 amino acids. Per germline, CDR1 MRHNA and CDR2 SNTAGT. The CDR3, as DNA: TGTGCCAGCAGTCTCTCCTGGACCGGAGCTAACTATGGCTACACCTTC. Protein sequence: CASSLSWTGANYGYTF.

This chain links TRBV27 with TRBJ1-2; D is unresolved. Looked up from germline, CDR1 is MNHEY and CDR2 is SMNVEV (reference sequence). This CDR3 is built from 11 residues. V was clipped by 11 bases and J by 3 bases, with 10 bases between them. The CDR3 coding sequence is TGTGCCTTACACCGGGACTATGGCTACACCTTC. Residues: CALHRDYGYTF.

The chain uses TRBV10-2 and TRBJ2-3, with 8 nucleotides matching TRBD2. Per the germline V gene, CDR1 is WSHSY and CDR2 is SAAADI. J was trimmed by 1 base and V by 6 bases; bases with no gene match: 0. The CDR3 runs 13 residues. This CDR3 reads CASRRGGTDTQYF. The CDR3, as DNA: TGCGCCAGCAGGCGGGGGGGCACAGATACGCAGTATTTT.

The V gene is TRBV27, the J gene TRBJ1-5; D perhaps matches TRBD1 (6 bases). Trimming left V 5 bases short and J 3 bases short, with 17 bases between. CDR1 and CDR2 from the germline V gene are MNHEY and SMNVEV (reference sequence). The CDR3 has 16 amino acids. The CDR3 nucleotides read TGTGCCAGCAGTAGATACACAGGGAGGGACAATCAGCCCCAGCATTTT. It is translated as CASSRYTGRDNQPQHF.

The gene calls are TRBV2 and TRBJ2-1, with TRBD2 identical over 12 bases. CDR1 and CDR2 (germline): SNHLY, FYNNEI. V lost 6 bases to trimming and J lost 7 bases; unmatched junction nucleotides: 13. The CDR3 loop spans 17 amino acids. The DNA of the CDR3 is TGTGCCAGCAGAGCCGGGACTAGCGGGTTCAGCGGGAATGAGCAGTTCTTC. Residues: CASRAGTSGFSGNEQFF.

The chain employs TRBV5-4 and TRBJ1-2; D gene ambiguous. Germline V gene lookup returns CDR1 SGHNT and CDR2 YYREEE (reference sequence). This CDR3 is 13 amino acids long. The V end was cut by 1 base, the J end by 7 bases, with 11 bases between. The CDR3 nucleotides read TGTGCCAGCAGCTTGATCGGGGAAGGTGGCTACACCTTC. Its protein is CASSLIGEGGYTF.

The CDR3 bases are TGCGCCAGCAGGCCAAGTAGAAACTCTGGAAACACCATATATTTT. It is translated as CASRPSRNSGNTIYF. The rearrangement uses TRBV10-2 and TRBJ1-3; the D is unclear. Germline assignment: CDR1 WSHSY and CDR2 SAAADI. V dropped 6 bases and J dropped 0 bases, with 12 bases sitting between them. This CDR3 has 15 residues.

For this clone: Other DNA sequences in this specimen translate into the identical CDR3. The chain's CDR3 is CASSLGRSSGNTIYF. The CDR3 DNA follows: TGTGCCAGCAGCCTGGGACGAAGCTCTGGAAACACCATATATTTT. V gene TRBV6-5 combines with J gene TRBJ1-3, with a weak D call TRBD1 (5 bases). Germline-derived CDR1 and CDR2 are MNHEY and SVGAGI. CDR3 length: 15 amino acids. The V gene lost 6 bases and the J gene lost 0 bases, with 12 bases spanning the gap.